This entry concerns a single TCR beta chain. This CDR3 has 15 amino acids. CDR1 is MNHNS and CDR2 is SASEGT in the germline V gene. V dropped 2 bases and J dropped 1 base, with 11 bases sitting between them. Produced via immunoSEQ multiplex PCR; TCRdb's table is partial and in-frame only. The data show 500,000 to 850,000 clones, approximately 87% seen once. The entry originates in a study of shared T cell receptors in the human thymus. These same data were also listed under a study on human thymus T cells. That source adds: Obtained as resections during corrective heart surgery, the thymus tissue was then studied. An apparent bias in V and J gene usage was seen in thymic and blood repertoires. Among unrelated individuals, related research reported thymic repertoires that overlapped highly.

Sequencing was carried out using thymocytes. The TCR was taken from a boy under two years old with a congenital heart defect. The genes are TRBV6-1 and TRBJ2-5, with TRBD1 as a possible D gene (6 bases). The CDR3 nucleotides read TGTGCCAGCAGTGAACTACAGGGAGCCCAAGAGACCCAGTACTTC. This translates into CASSELQGAQETQYF.